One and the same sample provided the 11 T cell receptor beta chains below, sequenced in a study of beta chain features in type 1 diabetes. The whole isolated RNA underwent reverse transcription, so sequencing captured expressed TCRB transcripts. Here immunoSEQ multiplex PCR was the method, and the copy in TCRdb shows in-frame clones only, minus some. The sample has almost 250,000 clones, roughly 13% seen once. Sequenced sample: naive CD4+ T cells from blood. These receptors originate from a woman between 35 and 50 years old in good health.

The DNA of the CDR3 is TGCAGCGTTTGGGTCCCGGGGAGCAATCAGCCCCAGCATTTT. Protein product: CSVWVPGSNQPQHF. The chain combines TRBV29-1 with TRBJ1-5; unclear D gene. Trimming shortened V by 5 bases and J by 1 base, and 12 bases separated the two germline ends. CDR3 length equals 14 residues. CDR1 and CDR2 (germline): SQVTM, ANQGSEA.

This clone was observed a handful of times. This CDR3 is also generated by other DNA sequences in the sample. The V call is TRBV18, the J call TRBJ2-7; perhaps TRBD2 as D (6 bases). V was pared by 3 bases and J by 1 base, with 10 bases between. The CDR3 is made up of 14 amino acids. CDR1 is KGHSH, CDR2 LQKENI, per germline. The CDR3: CASSPTSTSYEQYF. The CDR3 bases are TGTGCCAGCTCACCGACTAGTACTTCCTACGAGCAGTACTTC.

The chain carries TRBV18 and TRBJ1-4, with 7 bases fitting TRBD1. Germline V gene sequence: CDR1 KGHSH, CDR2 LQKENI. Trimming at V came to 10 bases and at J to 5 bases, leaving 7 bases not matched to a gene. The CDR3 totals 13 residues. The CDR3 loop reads CATQTQGNEKLFF. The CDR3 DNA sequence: TGTGCCACCCAAACACAGGGGAATGAAAAACTGTTTTTT.

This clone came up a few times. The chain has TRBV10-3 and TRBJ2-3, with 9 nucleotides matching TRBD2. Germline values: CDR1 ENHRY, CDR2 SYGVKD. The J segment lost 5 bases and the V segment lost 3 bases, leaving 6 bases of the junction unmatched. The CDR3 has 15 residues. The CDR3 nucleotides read TGTGCCATCAGTGAAATGAAGCGGGGGGAAGATACGCAGTATTTT. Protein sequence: CAISEMKRGEDTQYF.

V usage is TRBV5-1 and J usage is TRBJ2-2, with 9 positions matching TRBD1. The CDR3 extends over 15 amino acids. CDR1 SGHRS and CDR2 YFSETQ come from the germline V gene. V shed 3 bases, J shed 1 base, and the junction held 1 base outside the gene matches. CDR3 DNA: TGCGCCAGCAGCTGGGGACAGGGGAACACCGGGGAGCTGTTTTTT. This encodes CASSWGQGNTGELFF.

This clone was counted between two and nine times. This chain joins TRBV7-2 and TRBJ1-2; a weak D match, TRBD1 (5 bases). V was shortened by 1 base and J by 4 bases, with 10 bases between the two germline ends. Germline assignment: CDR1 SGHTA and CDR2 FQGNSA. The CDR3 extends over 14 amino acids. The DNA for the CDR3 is TGTGCCAGCAGCTTAGTTGGAGGGACCTATGGCTACACCTTC. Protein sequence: CASSLVGGTYGYTF.

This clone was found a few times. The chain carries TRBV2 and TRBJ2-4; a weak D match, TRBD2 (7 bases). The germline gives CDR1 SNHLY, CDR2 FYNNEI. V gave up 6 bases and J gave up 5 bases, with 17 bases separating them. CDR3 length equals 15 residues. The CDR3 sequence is CASRGGGPFQNIQYF. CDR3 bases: TGTGCCAGCAGAGGGGGGGGGCCTTTCCAAAACATTCAGTACTTC.

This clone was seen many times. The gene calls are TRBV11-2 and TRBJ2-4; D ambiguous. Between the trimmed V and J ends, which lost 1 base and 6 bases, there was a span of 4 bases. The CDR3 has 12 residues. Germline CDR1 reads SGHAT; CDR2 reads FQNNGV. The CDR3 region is CASSLGPNIQYF. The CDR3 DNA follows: TGTGCCAGCAGCTTAGGGCCAAACATTCAGTACTTC.

The DNA for the CDR3 is TGTGCCAGCAGACTAGCGGGGGGGACCACAGATACGCAGTATTTT. This encodes CASRLAGGTTDTQYF. This rearrangement joins TRBV11-2 to TRBJ2-3, with 13 bases lining up with TRBD2. Germline V CDR1 and CDR2: SGHAT, FQNNGV. Trimming cost V 6 bases and J 2 bases; bases outside gene matches: 2. This CDR3 contains 15 residues.

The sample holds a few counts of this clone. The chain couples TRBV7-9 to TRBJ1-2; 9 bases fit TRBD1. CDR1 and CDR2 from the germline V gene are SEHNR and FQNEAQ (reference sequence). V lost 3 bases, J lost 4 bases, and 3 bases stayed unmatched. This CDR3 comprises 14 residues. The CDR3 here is CASSFGQGLYGYTF. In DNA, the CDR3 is TGTGCCAGCAGCTTTGGACAGGGGCTCTATGGCTACACCTTC.

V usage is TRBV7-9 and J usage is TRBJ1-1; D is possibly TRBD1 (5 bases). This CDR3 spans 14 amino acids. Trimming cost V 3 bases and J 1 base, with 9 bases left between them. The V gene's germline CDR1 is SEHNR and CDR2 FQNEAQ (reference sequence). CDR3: CASSFRTWNTEAFF. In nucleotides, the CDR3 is TGTGCCAGCAGCTTTCGGACATGGAACACTGAAGCTTTCTTT. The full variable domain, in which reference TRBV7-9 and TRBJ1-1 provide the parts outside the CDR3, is DTGVSQNPRHKITKRGQNVTFRCDPISEHNRLYWYRQTLGQGPEFLTYFQNEAQLEKSRLLSDRFSAERPKGSFSTLEIQRTEQGDSAMYLCASSFRTWNTEAFFGQGTRLTVV.